This T cell receptor (beta chain) was sequenced for a study of radiotherapy plus CTLA-4 blockade in lung cancer. Only in-frame clones appear in the TCRdb table, and some are missing; sequencing was by immunoSEQ multiplex PCR. Of 75,000 to 95,000 clones listed, around 72% are singletons. V was shortened by 2 bases and J by 2 bases, with 6 bases between the two germline ends. Germline assignment: CDR1 SNHLY and CDR2 FYNNEI. The CDR3 spans 14 residues. The study gave focal radiation plus ipilimumab CTLA-4 blockade to patients with chemo-refractory metastatic non-small-cell lung cancer. The sequencing here drew on peripheral blood, taken from a patient treated with radiotherapy plus ipilimumab. This chain joins TRBV2 and TRBJ1-4; perhaps TRBD1 as D (5 bases). The receptor comes from a human donor with non-small cell lung cancer that progressed on radiotherapy plus ipilimumab. The CDR3 bases are TGTGCCAGCAGTGAATGGGGCACTAATGAAAAACTGTTTTTT. It codes for CASSEWGTNEKLFF.